Below, one T cell receptor beta chain is given with its context. Germline and junction disagree at one end, which may indicate a read error. Other DNA sequences in the sample encode the same CDR3. Repertoires were generated with immunoSEQ multiplex PCR, while TCRdb's copy carries only in-frame clones and drops some. The profile covers some 80,000 clones, with 89% appearing a single time and roughly 6% taken by the ten largest. The sample is drawn from a study of control samples from healthy donors and cancer patients. The length of the CDR3 is 14 residues. Germline values: CDR1 SEHNR, CDR2 FQNEAQ (reference sequence).

The origin of this receptor is a man aged 50 to 60 in good health. The chain is built from TRBV7-9 and TRBJ2-3; no clear D. Sequences were obtained from blood. The CDR3 DNA sequence: TGCGCCAGCAGCTTAGCAACGGGCACAGATACGCAGTATTTT. It encodes CASSLATGTDTQYF.